These T cell receptor beta chains were read from a single sample in a study of TIL therapy for anti-PD-1-resistant metastatic lung cancer. Libraries were prepared by immunoSEQ multiplex PCR; TCRdb keeps only in-frame clonotypes and omits some of them. The sample holds 95,000 or so clones, about three fifths seen once. Sequenced here: tumor tissue, sampled at baseline. Every receptor here comes from a person between 25 and 79 years old with non-small cell lung cancer. Both conserved end residues are part of each CDR3.

v_call: TRBV6-5
cdr3_aa: CASRHNRGNGQPQHF

v_call: TRBV3-1/TRBV3-2
cdr3_aa: CASRASSSTDTQYF

v_call: TRBV5-1
cdr3_aa: CASRVAGGSYNEQFF

v_call: TRBV4-1
cdr3_aa: CASSHLGQGYEQYF

v_call: TRBV7-6
cdr3_aa: CASSPRQGMSTDTQYF

v_call: TRBV29-1
cdr3_aa: CSVDLGARTDTQYF

v_call: TRBV2
cdr3_aa: CASSDDTLNTEAFF

v_call: TRBV21-1
cdr3_aa: CASKSPGARTYEQYF

v_call: TRBV11-2
cdr3_aa: CASSSQQGTRSGYTF

v_call: TRBV28
cdr3_aa: CASSADRITEAFF

v_call: TRBV5-5
cdr3_aa: CASSLLGNGRPEAFF

v_call: TRBV30
cdr3_aa: CAWTRGFSNQPQHF

v_call: TRBV6-6
cdr3_aa: CASNPGGWETEAFF

v_call: TRBV13
cdr3_aa: CASSLGGRGTGYNEQFF

v_call: TRBV28
cdr3_aa: CASNPGQGSNTEAFF

v_call: TRBV5-6
cdr3_aa: CASSAQVKTQYF

v_call: TRBV19
cdr3_aa: CASRNFGSSGANVLTF

v_call: TRBV5-6
cdr3_aa: CASSLDRRNTEAFF

v_call: TRBV20-1
cdr3_aa: CSYLYGYTF

v_call: TRBV12-3/TRBV12-4
cdr3_aa: CASSGTPHQPQHF

v_call: TRBV30
cdr3_aa: CAWSGQGISGNEQFF

v_call: TRBV29-1
cdr3_aa: CSVDGTGVQYF

v_call: TRBV30
cdr3_aa: CACIYTDRYTGELFF

v_call: TRBV27
cdr3_aa: CASSLARNQPQHF

v_call: TRBV5-1
cdr3_aa: CASSSGQITGELFF

v_call: TRBV27
cdr3_aa: CASSRGQGFYEQYF

v_call: TRBV7-8
cdr3_aa: CASSKIGRGSSYNEQFF

v_call: TRBV5-6
cdr3_aa: CASSLIGQGYNSPLHF

v_call: TRBV6-6
cdr3_aa: CASSYRSDNSPLHF

v_call: TRBV5-1
cdr3_aa: CASSSGLALDTQYF

v_call: TRBV7-2
cdr3_aa: CASSINPYVLFF

v_call: TRBV18
cdr3_aa: CASSLAEEQFF

v_call: TRBV28
cdr3_aa: CASSLLTSGTGELFF

v_call: TRBV28
cdr3_aa: CASSEAGTALINYGYTF

v_call: TRBV12-3/TRBV12-4
cdr3_aa: CASSPTSLEQFF

v_call: TRBV3-1/TRBV3-2
cdr3_aa: CASSPRTGRIETQYF

v_call: TRBV28
cdr3_aa: CASSFRPGPRRTEAFF

v_call: TRBV2
cdr3_aa: CASSEGDTGELFF

v_call: TRBV28
cdr3_aa: CASRNRQVGSYEQYF

v_call: TRBV15
cdr3_aa: CATSRDLGDEKLFF

v_call: TRBV18
cdr3_aa: CASSRGREGEQYF

v_call: TRBV6-6
cdr3_aa: CASSYSGPGELFF